Following are 22 T cell receptor beta chains from one sample sequenced in a study of control samples from healthy donors and cancer patients. Assay used: immunoSEQ multiplex PCR; TCRdb lists only in-frame clones, some missing. The data contain about 60,000 clones, roughly 85% of them singletons. Sequenced sample: blood. All receptors derive from a man between 35 and 55 years old in good health.

The V and J genes are TRBV5-1 and TRBJ1-3; 7 nucleotides agree with TRBD1. V lost 4 bases, J lost 1 base, and 2 bases stayed unmatched. Germline values: CDR1 SGHRS, CDR2 YFSETQ. CDR3 length: 14 residues. CDR3 protein: CASSQQGSGNTIYF. The CDR3 DNA reads as TGCGCCAGCAGCCAACAGGGGTCTGGAAACACCATATATTTT. The variable domain in full, completed from reference TRBV5-1 and TRBJ1-3, reads KAGVTQTPRYLIKTRGQQVTLSCSPISGHRSVSWYQQTPGQGLQFLFEYFSETQRNKGNFPGRFSGRQFSNSRSEMNVSTLELGDSALYLCASSQQGSGNTIYFGEGSWLTVV.

The chain is built from TRBV6-5 and TRBJ1-3; D is uncertain. V lost 2 bases and J lost 2, with 13 bases in between. This CDR3 is built from 16 residues. Germline-derived CDR1 and CDR2 are MNHEY and SVGAGI. The CDR3 DNA reads as TGTGCCAGCAGTTACAGTTCTAGACCGACTGGAAACACCATATATTTT. This codes for CASSYSSRPTGNTIYF.

The V call is TRBV28, the J call TRBJ2-7; 8 nucleotides line up with TRBD1. Germline V gene sequence: CDR1 MDHEN, CDR2 SYDVKM. Losses at the gene ends were 6 bases for V and 0 bases for J; bases not matched to a gene: 7. This CDR3 spans 15 amino acids. Here the CDR3 reads CASSATGVSSYEQYF. In nucleotides, the CDR3 is TGTGCCAGCAGCGCGACAGGGGTTAGCTCCTACGAGCAGTACTTC.

This clone appeared once. The CDR3 sequence: CASSLRQGGWAQYF. CDR3 DNA: TGTGCCAGCAGTCTTAGACAGGGGGGGTGGGCGCAGTATTTT. The rearrangement joins TRBV27 to TRBJ2-3; TRBD1 matches at 9 bases. Germline V CDR1 and CDR2: MNHEY, SMNVEV (reference sequence). The CDR3 is 14 residues long. Losses at the gene ends were 5 bases for V and 10 bases for J; bases not matched to a gene: 10.

The chain links TRBV4-3 to TRBJ1-6; TRBD1 might be the D (5 bases). With 4 bases removed from V and 5 bases from J, the gap between germline ends came to 18 bases. Germline CDR1 is LGHNA and CDR2 is YSLEER. This CDR3 comprises 17 residues. The CDR3, as DNA: TGCGCCAGCAGCCCGCGAAGGGGCTTTGCTGATAATTCACCCCTCCACTTT. Encoded protein: CASSPRRGFADNSPLHF.

The chain uses TRBV7-3 and TRBJ2-1; 9 bases fit TRBD1. The length of the CDR3 is 14 residues. V lost 2 bases and J lost 6; bases outside the gene matches: 2. The V gene's germline CDR1 is SGHTA and CDR2 FQGTGA. This chain's CDR3 is CASSLGTGINEQFF. In DNA, the CDR3 is TGTGCCAGCAGCTTAGGGACAGGGATCAATGAGCAGTTCTTC.

The CDR3 DNA follows: TGTGCCAGCTCGGCGACGGGGACTGAAGCTTTCTTT. It translates to CASSATGTEAFF. The genes are TRBV18 and TRBJ1-1; D is unresolved. Germline V gives CDR1 KGHSH, CDR2 LQKENI. V was cut by 6 bases and J by 5 bases, with 10 bases left in between. This CDR3 contains 12 residues.

The chain couples TRBV3-1 (or the pseudogene TRBV3-2) to TRBJ2-3, with a possible D match to TRBD2 (6 bases). V was cut by 6 bases and J by 2 bases, with 18 bases left in between. Germline V gene data show CDR1 as LGHDT and CDR2 as YNNKEL (reference sequence). The CDR3 runs to 16 residues. The CDR3: CASRASGLPNTDTQYF. Here the CDR3 DNA reads TGTGCCAGCAGAGCCAGCGGACTACCGAACACAGATACGCAGTATTTT.

The chain combines TRBV5-1 with TRBJ1-1, with D maybe TRBD1 (5 bases). In germline, CDR1 is SGHRS, CDR2 YFSETQ. The CDR3 is 12 amino acids. The ends were cut back, 4 bases at V and 3 bases at J, with 7 bases in the middle. CDR3 sequence (DNA): TGCGCCAGCAGCACGGGGGACACTGAAGCTTTCTTT. Amino acids: CASSTGDTEAFF.

The chain combines TRBV3-1 (or the pseudogene TRBV3-2) with TRBJ1-6, with a tentative D call TRBD1 (6 bases). Germline loops: CDR1 LGHDT, CDR2 YNNKEL (reference sequence). V was trimmed by 0 bases and J by 0 bases, leaving 18 bases between them. There are 20 residues in the CDR3. Here the CDR3 DNA reads TGTGCCAGCAGCCAAGATAAAATCGACAGGAAGAGCTCCTATAATTCACCCCTCCACTTT. It is translated as CASSQDKIDRKSSYNSPLHF.

As DNA, the CDR3 is TGCGCCAGCAGCCAGAGTGGCATCATAGTGGGCGGCAATGAAAAACTGTTTTTT. It encodes CASSQSGIIVGGNEKLFF. The chain carries TRBV4-1 and TRBJ1-4; the D is unclear. The germline CDR1 and CDR2 sequences are MGHRA and YSYEKL. The CDR3 spans 18 residues. The V end lost 3 bases, the J end lost 5 bases, and 22 bases lay between the germline ends.

V usage is TRBV30 and J usage is TRBJ2-7; D is perhaps TRBD1 (6 bases). V lost 7 bases to trimming and J lost 2 bases, with 9 bases between them. Germline V gene lookup returns CDR1 GTSNPN and CDR2 SVGIG (reference sequence). The CDR3 consists of 11 residues. The CDR3 protein is CASGTPYEQYF. The CDR3, as DNA: TGTGCCTCAGGGACACCCTACGAGCAGTACTTC.

V gene TRBV20-1 combines with J gene TRBJ2-4; D ambiguous. This CDR3 has 11 residues. Germline CDR1 is DFQATT and CDR2 is SNEGSKA (reference sequence). V was trimmed by 6 bases and J by 5 bases, leaving 8 bases between them. The CDR3: CSASGQNIQYF. The CDR3 DNA is TGCAGTGCATCCGGCCAAAACATTCAGTACTTC.

This clone has only one observation. The chain employs TRBV5-6 and TRBJ1-1, with D possibly TRBD1 on 6 matching bases. CDR1 and CDR2 from the germline V gene are SGHDT and YYEEEE. The CDR3 runs 15 residues. Trimming stripped 0 bases from V and 5 bases from J, with 14 bases between. This chain's CDR3 is CASSLVGGARTEAFF. In nucleotides, the CDR3 is TGTGCCAGCAGCTTGGTCGGGGGGGCAAGGACTGAAGCTTTCTTT.

This chain uses TRBV28 with TRBJ1-5, with D unresolved. V lost 4 bases and J lost 11, with 9 bases in between. The CDR3 length is 11 residues. CDR1 is MDHEN and CDR2 is SYDVKM in the germline V gene. CDR3: CASSSSRAQHF. The DNA of the CDR3 is TGTGCCAGCAGTTCATCCCGGGCCCAGCATTTT. Full variable domain (outside the CDR3, taken from reference TRBV28 and TRBJ1-5): DVKVTQSSRYLVKRTGEKVFLECVQDMDHENMFWYRQDPGLGLRLIYFSYDVKMKEKGDIPEGYSVSREKKERFSLILESASTNQTSMYLCASSSSRAQHFGDGTRLSIL.

The J gene is TRBJ1-2, the V gene TRBV5-5; TRBD1 matches at 8 bases. The trim removed 4 bases at V and 4 bases at J, leaving 3 bases unmatched. Per the germline V gene, CDR1 is SGHKS and CDR2 is YYEKEE (reference sequence). CDR3 length equals 13 residues. CDR3 DNA sequence: TGTGCCAGCAGCCCAGGGGGCCTCTATGGCTACACCTTC. This sequence encodes CASSPGGLYGYTF.

The chain employs TRBV12-3 or TRBV12-4 and TRBJ1-5; D remains ambiguous. V lost 3 bases to trimming and J lost 4 bases, with 7 bases between them. This CDR3 has 13 amino acids. The CDR3 coding sequence is TGTGCCAGCAGTTTGGCGGCTAATCAGCCCCAGCATTTT. Amino acids: CASSLAANQPQHF.

The chain is built from TRBV18 and TRBJ1-2; D might be TRBD1 (6 bases). Trimming removed 3 bases at V and 2 bases at J, with 13 bases between. CDR1 and CDR2 from the germline V gene are KGHSH and LQKENI. This CDR3 is built from 15 residues. The DNA of the CDR3 is TGTGCCAGCTCACCCTCAGGGGCCCAAAACTATGGCTACACCTTC. Translating it yields CASSPSGAQNYGYTF.

This chain joins TRBV27 and TRBJ1-6; the D is unclear. The CDR3 has 14 amino acids. Germline assignment: CDR1 MNHEY and CDR2 SMNVEV (reference sequence). Trimming took off 3 bases at V and 4 bases at J, with 7 bases between the two ends. The DNA for the CDR3 is TGTGCCAGCAGTTTTAGGTTTTATAATTCACCCCTCCACTTT. Its protein product is CASSFRFYNSPLHF.

V and J are TRBV7-2 and TRBJ2-3, with D possibly matching TRBD1 (5 bases). The CDR3 sequence is 12 residues long. V gave up 8 bases and J gave up 6 bases, with 12 bases separating them. Germline CDR1 is SGHTA and CDR2 is FQGNSA. CDR3 in amino acids: CASLGRGDTQYF. The CDR3 DNA sequence: TGTGCCAGCCTGGGAAGGGGCGATACGCAGTATTTT.

This rearrangement joins TRBV28 to TRBJ1-2, with D hard to call. Germline V gives CDR1 MDHEN, CDR2 SYDVKM. This CDR3 comprises 11 residues. Trimming removed 3 bases from V and 3 bases from J, with 2 bases in between. This CDR3 reads CASSFHYGYTF. CDR3 in DNA: TGTGCCAGCAGTTTTCACTATGGCTACACCTTC.

This clone was observed once. The genes are TRBV19 and TRBJ1-5; unclear D gene. Germline V gene sequence: CDR1 LNHDA, CDR2 SQIVND (reference sequence). V was clipped by 2 bases and J by 0 bases, with 8 bases between them. The CDR3 sequence is 15 residues long. The CDR3 reads CASSINAVSNQPQHF. The CDR3, as DNA: TGTGCCAGTAGTATAAACGCCGTTAGCAATCAGCCCCAGCATTTT.